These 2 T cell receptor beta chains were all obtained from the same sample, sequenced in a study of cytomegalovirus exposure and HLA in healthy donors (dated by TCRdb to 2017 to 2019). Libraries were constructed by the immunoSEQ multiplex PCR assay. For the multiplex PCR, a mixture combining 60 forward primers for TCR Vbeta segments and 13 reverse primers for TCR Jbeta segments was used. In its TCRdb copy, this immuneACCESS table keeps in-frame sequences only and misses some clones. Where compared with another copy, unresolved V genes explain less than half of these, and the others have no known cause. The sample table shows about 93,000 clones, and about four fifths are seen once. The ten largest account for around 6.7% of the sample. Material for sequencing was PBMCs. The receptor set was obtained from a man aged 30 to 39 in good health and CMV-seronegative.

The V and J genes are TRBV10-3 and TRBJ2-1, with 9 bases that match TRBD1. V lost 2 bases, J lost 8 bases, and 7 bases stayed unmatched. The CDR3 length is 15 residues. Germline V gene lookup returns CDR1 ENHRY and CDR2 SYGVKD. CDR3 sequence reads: CAISEGTGNIYEQFF. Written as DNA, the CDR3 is TGTGCCATCAGTGAGGGGACAGGGAATATCTATGAGCAGTTCTTC.

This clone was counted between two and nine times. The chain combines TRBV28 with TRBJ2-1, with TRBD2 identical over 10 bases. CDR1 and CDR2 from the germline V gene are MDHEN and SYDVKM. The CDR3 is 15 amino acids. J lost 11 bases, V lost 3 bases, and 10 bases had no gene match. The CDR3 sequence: CASSFDPAGGPKQFF. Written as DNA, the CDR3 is TGTGCCAGCAGTTTTGATCCAGCGGGGGGGCCTAAGCAGTTCTTC.